This entry lists 22 T cell receptor beta chains sequenced from one sample in a study of beta chain features in type 1 diabetes. TCRB transcripts that were expressed got sequenced, as all of the isolated RNA had been reverse transcribed. Produced via immunoSEQ multiplex PCR; TCRdb's table is partial and in-frame only. Among tens of thousands of clones, approximately 32% were seen once, and the ten largest hold about 0.5%. The sequenced sample was stem cell memory CD4+ T cells from blood. These TCRs come from a young woman in good health.

This clone has more than one count but fewer than ten. The chain is built from TRBV5-1 and TRBJ1-5; 7 nucleotides match TRBD1. The ends lost 4 bases at V and 4 bases at J; junction bases unmatched: 8. Looked up from germline, CDR1 is SGHRS and CDR2 is YFSETQ. CDR3 size: 15 residues. CDR3 bases: TGCGCCAGCAGCGTATCCGGGACAGCTAATCAGCCCCAGCATTTT. Its protein product is CASSVSGTANQPQHF.

The V call is TRBV5-1, the J call TRBJ2-7; TRBD2 aligns across 10 bases. V lost 4 bases to trimming and J lost 3 bases; unmatched junction nucleotides: 7. The CDR3 is 15 residues long. Germline V gene sequence: CDR1 SGHRS, CDR2 YFSETQ. In DNA form, the CDR3 reads TGCGCCAGCAGCCCACTAGCGGGGATTTACTACGAGCAGTACTTC. Its protein is CASSPLAGIYYEQYF.

The chain links TRBV6-1 to TRBJ2-6, with D possibly matching TRBD1 (5 bases). V was clipped by 7 bases and J by 0 bases, with 10 bases between them. The length of the CDR3 is 15 residues. Germline V lookup: CDR1 MNHNS, CDR2 SASEGT. CDR3 amino acids: CASKGSISGANVLTF. CDR3 in DNA: TGTGCCAGCAAGGGGTCCATCTCTGGGGCCAACGTCCTGACTTTC.

V usage is TRBV5-1 and J usage is TRBJ1-1; possibly TRBD1 for D (6 bases). This CDR3 is built from 15 residues. Between the trimmed V and J ends, which lost 5 bases and 1 base, there was a span of 15 bases. Germline CDR1 is SGHRS and CDR2 is YFSETQ. DNA of the CDR3: TGCGCCAGCAGTCAGCTGGGGGCCCCGAACACTGAAGCTTTCTTT. It translates to CASSQLGAPNTEAFF.

The rearrangement joins TRBV30 to TRBJ1-2, with TRBD1 as a possible D gene (5 bases). V was shortened by 0 bases and J by 3 bases, with 8 bases between the two germline ends. CDR1 and CDR2 (germline): GTSNPN, SVGIG (reference sequence). This CDR3 region has 13 residues. Here the CDR3 reads CAWSVGGDYGYTF. CDR3 sequence (DNA): TGTGCCTGGAGTGTGGGGGGTGACTATGGCTACACCTTC.

This clone was seen a few times. The chain joins TRBV9 to TRBJ2-1; a possible D gene is TRBD1 (5 bases). Germline V gene sequence: CDR1 SGDLS, CDR2 YYNGEE. This CDR3 spans 12 amino acids. Trimming cost V 2 bases and J 6 bases, with 6 bases left between them. CDR3 nucleotide sequence: TGTGCCAGCAGCGTCACAGGCAATGAGCAGTTCTTC. Protein sequence: CASSVTGNEQFF.

The chain combines TRBV5-4 with TRBJ2-5, with 8 bases aligning to TRBD2. V lost 3 bases and J lost 3; bases outside the gene matches: 10. Germline loops: CDR1 SGHNT, CDR2 YYREEE (reference sequence). This CDR3 is built from 16 residues. The CDR3: CASSYTAGGGEETQYF. CDR3 sequence (DNA): TGTGCCAGCAGCTATACGGCCGGGGGGGGAGAAGAGACCCAGTACTTC.

To note about this clone: The junction does not match germline at one end; this may be a read error. The chain carries TRBV10-3 and TRBJ2-5; D is uncertain. CDR3 length: 11 amino acids. Germline V gene lookup returns CDR1 ENHRY and CDR2 SYGVKD. The CDR3 spells CAIRIGEAQYF. The CDR3 DNA reads as TGTGCCATCAGAATCGGAGAGGCCCAGTACTTC.

The V and J genes are TRBV7-8 and TRBJ2-5; TRBD2 agrees at 8 bases. The CDR3 loop spans 15 amino acids. Trimming at V came to 2 bases and at J to 3 bases, leaving 5 bases not matched to a gene. Germline values: CDR1 SGHVS, CDR2 FQNEAQ. DNA of the CDR3: TGTGCCAGCAGCTTAACCGGGACTAGTGAAGAGACCCAGTACTTC. Translation: CASSLTGTSEETQYF.

This chain connects TRBV5-1 to TRBJ2-1; 8 bases are shared with TRBD1. V lost 2 bases and J lost 3; bases outside the gene matches: 1. The CDR3 has 14 residues. Germline CDR1 is SGHRS and CDR2 is YFSETQ. In nucleotides, the CDR3 is TGCGCCAGCAGCTTAACAGGGGGCTACAATGAGCAGTTCTTC. Amino acid sequence: CASSLTGGYNEQFF.

A few counts support this clone. The J gene is TRBJ2-7, the V gene TRBV7-2; 10 nucleotides match TRBD1. There are 14 residues in the CDR3. The V gene end was trimmed by 10 bases and the J gene end by 3 bases; junction bases not matched to a gene: 9. The V gene's germline CDR1 is SGHTA and CDR2 FQGNSA. For the CDR3, the DNA is TGTGCCACCGTGGGGGGGACAGGGGACTACGAGCAGTACTTC. Translation gives CATVGGTGDYEQYF.

This clone was counted only a few times. The CDR3 DNA reads TGTGCCAGCAGACTAGCGAGCGAGACCCAGTACTTC. Its translation is CASRLASETQYF. The rearrangement uses TRBV2 and TRBJ2-5; 7 bases map to TRBD2. V gave up 6 bases and J gave up 5 bases; unmatched junction bases: 3. This CDR3 contains 12 residues. Germline CDR1 SNHLY, CDR2 FYNNEI.

This rearrangement joins TRBV7-9 to TRBJ2-7; D not certain. Germline V CDR1 and CDR2: SEHNR, FQNEAQ (reference sequence). V lost 5 bases and J lost 4, with 9 bases in between. The CDR3 loop spans 12 amino acids. The CDR3 sequence: CASSPRQYEQYF. The CDR3 DNA reads TGTGCCAGCAGCCCGCGACAATACGAGCAGTACTTC.

The genes are TRBV9 and TRBJ1-1; 8 nucleotides line up with TRBD1. CDR3 length equals 14 residues. Germline values: CDR1 SGDLS, CDR2 YYNGEE. After removal of 4 bases from V and 5 bases from J, the junction contained 7 bases not matched to a gene. The CDR3 DNA reads TGTGCCAGCAGCACTCAGGGGGCGGCGACTGAAGCTTTCTTT. Amino acids: CASSTQGAATEAFF.

V is TRBV19 and J is TRBJ1-1; TRBD1 agrees at 8 bases. The CDR3 runs 16 residues. V trimming: 1 base; J trimming: 0 bases; junction bases outside the gene matches: 4. From germline, CDR1 is LNHDA and CDR2 SQIVND (reference sequence). In nucleotides, the CDR3 is TGTGCCAGTAGTATAGTGGGGACAGGCATGAACACTGAAGCTTTCTTT. Amino acid sequence: CASSIVGTGMNTEAFF.

This clone occurred a few times. The rearrangement joins TRBV15 to TRBJ2-1; 9 bases agree with TRBD2. Germline loops: CDR1 LNHNV, CDR2 YYDKDF (reference sequence). V was pared by 1 base and J by 9 bases, with 7 bases of the junction left unmatched. This CDR3 spans 15 amino acids. The CDR3 DNA reads TGTGCCACCAGCAGAGTGGTTAGCGGGAGTGGTGAGCAGTTCTTC. It is translated as CATSRVVSGSGEQFF.

The J gene is TRBJ1-1, the V gene TRBV6-5; no clear D gene. The V gene's germline CDR1 is MNHEY and CDR2 SVGAGI. V was trimmed by 0 bases and J by 0 bases, leaving 8 bases between them. CDR3 length: 15 amino acids. The CDR3, as DNA: TGTGCCAGCAGTTACTCTTCGGGTTTGAACACTGAAGCTTTCTTT. Its translation is CASSYSSGLNTEAFF.

The chain is built from TRBV19 and TRBJ2-3; a possible D gene is TRBD2 (6 bases). In germline, CDR1 is LNHDA, CDR2 SQIVND (reference sequence). V was trimmed by 5 bases and J by 4 bases, leaving 19 bases between them. The CDR3 runs 16 residues. The CDR3 is CASSAEARGGPDTQYF. DNA of the CDR3: TGTGCCAGTAGTGCCGAGGCGAGGGGAGGCCCAGATACGCAGTATTTT.

This clone showed up just a few times. The chain uses TRBV29-1 and TRBJ2-1; 8 bases align to TRBD1. Trimming cost V 6 bases and J 6 bases; bases outside gene matches: 19. Germline loops: CDR1 SQVTM, CDR2 ANQGSEA. This CDR3 has 17 residues. In DNA, the CDR3 is TGCAGCGTCCAGGGGGCCCTTCTAGCCTCACTATCCAATGAGCAGTTCTTC. Translation: CSVQGALLASLSNEQFF.

This clone was seen only a few times. The genes are TRBV11-3 and TRBJ2-1; a possible D gene is TRBD2 (5 bases). This CDR3 has 14 residues. The V gene's germline CDR1 is SGHNT and CDR2 YENEEA. V lost 5 bases and J 9 bases, leaving 17 bases between the germline ends. Here the CDR3 DNA reads TGTGCCAGCAGCAATGAAAGAGGGAGTAGTGAGCAGTTCTTC. Translating it yields CASSNERGSSEQFF.

The V call is TRBV7-2, the J call TRBJ1-1, with TRBD1 matching over 9 bases. Germline values: CDR1 SGHTA, CDR2 FQGNSA. The CDR3 is 18 residues long. J gave up 1 base and V 2 bases, and 11 bases lay outside the gene matches. The CDR3 protein is CASSLRVGTGSGNTEAFF. CDR3 nucleotides: TGTGCCAGCAGCTTACGGGTCGGGACAGGGTCGGGGAACACTGAAGCTTTCTTT.

This clone came up a few times. The V and J genes are TRBV7-4 and TRBJ1-4, with 11 positions matching TRBD1. This CDR3 spans 16 amino acids. After removal of 5 bases from V and 8 bases from J, the junction contained 10 bases not matched to a gene. Germline V gives CDR1 SGHVT, CDR2 SQSDAQ. CDR3 DNA sequence: TGTGCCAGCAGCCCAGGACAGGGGGCTTATCAAGAAAAACTGTTTTTT. Its translation: CASSPGQGAYQEKLFF.